This entry features one T cell receptor beta chain sequence. Its antigen is not known. This CDR3 contains 15 residues. The germline V gene has CDR1 MDHEN and CDR2 SYDVKM. The V gene lost 5 bases and the J gene lost 11 bases, with 23 bases spanning the gap. The data belong to a study of cytomegalovirus exposure and HLA in healthy donors. A multiplex PCR was run with 60 Vbeta primers and 13 Jbeta primers. Sequencing was performed with immunoSEQ multiplex PCR; in TCRdb, only in-frame clones are kept and a portion is missing. The sample consists of 150,000 to 200,000 clones, 79% of them appearing once. The study's findings and limits: Roughly uniform sequencing depth across donors was assumed, possibly incorrectly. Among the sequence variants, a highly shared cluster was likely an artifact of sequencing. The HLA-A and HLA-B alleles of most subjects were reportedly predicted accurately from TCR beta sequences. CMV serostatus was the sole immune exposure data available.

Sequenced material: PBMCs. V usage is TRBV28 and J usage is TRBJ2-3; TRBD2 is a possible D gene (5 bases). The clonotype originates from a woman aged 30 to 39 in good health and CMV-seropositive. The CDR3 region has the DNA TGTGCCAGCAGTCCACTGCCGGTCGGGAAGGCTGGGCAGTATTTT. Its protein is CASSPLPVGKAGQYF.